The TCR beta chain described here comes from a study of T cells in Graves' hyperthyroidism and ophthalmopathy. The CDR3 spans 13 residues. Trimming removed 2 bases from V and 5 bases from J, with 13 bases in between. Germline V lookup: CDR1 DFQATT, CDR2 SNEGSKA (reference sequence). It was RNA transcripts that yielded the amplified TCR beta CDR3 regions. HTBI primers were employed in a first-round RT-PCR of the TCR CDR3. TCRdb processed the multiplex PCR reads anew with MiXCR; each CDR3 protein has one entry. The repertoire holds approximately 720,000 distinct CDR3 sequences, with roughly 20% as singletons. There are a few counts of this clonotype.

The specimen was blood. This clonotype originated in a woman in her forties or fifties with Graves' hyperthyroidism that later progressed to Graves' ophthalmopathy. V and J are TRBV20-1 and TRBJ2-7; D gene unclear. The CDR3 sequence: CSARPSAQDEQYF. CDR3 bases: TGCAGTGCTAGACCCAGCGCCCAAGACGAGCAGTACTTC.